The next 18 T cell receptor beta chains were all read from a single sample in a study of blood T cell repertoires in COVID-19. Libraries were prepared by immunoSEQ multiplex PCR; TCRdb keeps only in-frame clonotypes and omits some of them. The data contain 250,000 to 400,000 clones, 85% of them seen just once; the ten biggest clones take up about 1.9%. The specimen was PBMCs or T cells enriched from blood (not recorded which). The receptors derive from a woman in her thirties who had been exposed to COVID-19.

This CDR3 reads CASSLAPNYGYTF. The CDR3 DNA sequence: TGTGCCAGCAGTTTGGCCCCGAACTATGGCTACACCTTC. The chain links TRBV28 to TRBJ1-2, with no clear D. V gave up 3 bases and J gave up 2 bases, with 7 bases separating them. From germline, CDR1 is MDHEN and CDR2 SYDVKM. The CDR3 loop spans 13 amino acids.

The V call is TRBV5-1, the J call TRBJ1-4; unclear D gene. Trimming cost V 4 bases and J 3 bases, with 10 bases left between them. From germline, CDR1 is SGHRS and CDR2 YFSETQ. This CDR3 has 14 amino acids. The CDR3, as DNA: TGCGCCAGCAGCGAGGCAAGCTCTAATGAAAAACTGTTTTTT. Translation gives CASSEASSNEKLFF.

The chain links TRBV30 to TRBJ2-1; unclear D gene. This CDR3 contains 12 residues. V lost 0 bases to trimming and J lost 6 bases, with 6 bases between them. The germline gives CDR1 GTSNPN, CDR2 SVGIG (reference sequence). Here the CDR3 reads CAWSVLVNEQFF. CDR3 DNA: TGTGCCTGGAGTGTTTTAGTCAATGAGCAGTTCTTC.

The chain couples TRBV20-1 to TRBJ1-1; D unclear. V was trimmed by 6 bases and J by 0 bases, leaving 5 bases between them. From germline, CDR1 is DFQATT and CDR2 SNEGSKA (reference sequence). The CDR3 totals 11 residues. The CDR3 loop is CSAQLNTEAFF. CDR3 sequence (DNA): TGCAGTGCACAGTTGAACACTGAAGCTTTCTTT.

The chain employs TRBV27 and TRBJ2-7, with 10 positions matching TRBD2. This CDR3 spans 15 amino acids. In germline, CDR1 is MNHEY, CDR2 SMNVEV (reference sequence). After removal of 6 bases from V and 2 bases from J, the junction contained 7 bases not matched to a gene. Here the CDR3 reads CASRTGLAETYEQYF. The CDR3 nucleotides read TGTGCCAGCAGGACCGGACTAGCGGAGACCTACGAGCAGTACTTC.

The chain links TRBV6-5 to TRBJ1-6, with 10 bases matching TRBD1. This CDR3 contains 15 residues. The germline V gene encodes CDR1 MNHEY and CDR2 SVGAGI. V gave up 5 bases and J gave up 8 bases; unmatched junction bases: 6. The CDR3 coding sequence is TGTGCCAGCAGTCCAGGACAGGGGGAATATTCACCCCTCCACTTT. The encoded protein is CASSPGQGEYSPLHF.

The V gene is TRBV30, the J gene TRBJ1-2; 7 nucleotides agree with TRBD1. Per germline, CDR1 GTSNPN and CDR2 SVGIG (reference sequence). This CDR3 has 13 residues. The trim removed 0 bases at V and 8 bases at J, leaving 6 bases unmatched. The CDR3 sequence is CAWSVEGARGYTF. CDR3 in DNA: TGTGCCTGGAGTGTGGAGGGGGCGAGGGGCTACACCTTC.

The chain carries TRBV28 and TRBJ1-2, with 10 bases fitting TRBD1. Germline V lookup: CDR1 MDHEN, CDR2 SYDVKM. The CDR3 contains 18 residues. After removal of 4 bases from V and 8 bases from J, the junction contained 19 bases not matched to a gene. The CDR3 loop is CASSSTSGTGVFTGGYTF. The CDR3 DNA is TGTGCCAGCAGTTCCACCTCCGGGACAGGGGTATTTACGGGCGGCTACACCTTC.

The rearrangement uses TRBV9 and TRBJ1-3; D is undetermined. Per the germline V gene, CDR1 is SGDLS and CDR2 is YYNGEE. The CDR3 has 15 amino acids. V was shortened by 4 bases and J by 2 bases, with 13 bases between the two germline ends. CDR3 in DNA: TGTGCCAGCAGCACTGAGAAGAGGGCTGGAAACACCATATATTTT. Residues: CASSTEKRAGNTIYF.

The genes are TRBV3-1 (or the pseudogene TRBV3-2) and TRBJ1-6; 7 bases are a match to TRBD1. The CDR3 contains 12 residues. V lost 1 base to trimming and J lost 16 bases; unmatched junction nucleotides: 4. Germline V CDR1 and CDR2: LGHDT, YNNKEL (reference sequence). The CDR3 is CASSQAPGGLHF. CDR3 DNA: TGTGCCAGCAGCCAAGCTCCAGGGGGTCTCCACTTT.

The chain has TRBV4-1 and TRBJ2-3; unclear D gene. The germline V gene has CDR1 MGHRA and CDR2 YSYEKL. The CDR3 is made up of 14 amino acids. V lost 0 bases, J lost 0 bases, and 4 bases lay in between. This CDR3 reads CASSQDSSTDTQYF. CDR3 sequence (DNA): TGCGCCAGCAGCCAAGATTCTAGCACAGATACGCAGTATTTT.

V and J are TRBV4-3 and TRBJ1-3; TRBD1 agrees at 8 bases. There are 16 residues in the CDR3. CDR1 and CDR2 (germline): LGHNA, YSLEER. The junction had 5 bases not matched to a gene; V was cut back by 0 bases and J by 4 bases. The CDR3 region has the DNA TGCGCCAGCAGCCAAGAGCAGGGGGCGGGGGGAAACACCATATATTTT. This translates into CASSQEQGAGGNTIYF.

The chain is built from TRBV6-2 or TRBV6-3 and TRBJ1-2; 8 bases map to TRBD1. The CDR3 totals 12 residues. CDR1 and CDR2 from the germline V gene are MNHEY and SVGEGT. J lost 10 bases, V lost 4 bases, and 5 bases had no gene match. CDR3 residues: CASSLDREPYTF. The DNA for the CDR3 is TGTGCCAGCAGTTTGGACAGGGAGCCCTACACCTTC.

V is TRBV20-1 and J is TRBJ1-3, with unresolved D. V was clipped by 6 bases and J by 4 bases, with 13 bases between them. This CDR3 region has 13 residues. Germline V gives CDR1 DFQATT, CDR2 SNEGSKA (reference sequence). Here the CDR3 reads CSASTINGNTIYF. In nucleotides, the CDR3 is TGCAGTGCAAGTACAATAAACGGAAACACCATATATTTT.

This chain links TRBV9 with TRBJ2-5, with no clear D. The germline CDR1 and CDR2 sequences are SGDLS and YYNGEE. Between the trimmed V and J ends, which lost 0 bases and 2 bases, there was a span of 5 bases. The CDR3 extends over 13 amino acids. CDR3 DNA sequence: TGTGCCAGCAGCGTAGATTCTCAAGAGACCCAGTACTTC. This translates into CASSVDSQETQYF. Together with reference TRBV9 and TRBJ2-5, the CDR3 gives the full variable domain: DSGVTQTPKHLITATGQRVTLRCSPRSGDLSVYWYQQSLDQGLQFLIQYYNGEERAKGNILERFSAQQFPDLHSELNLSSLELGDSALYFCASSVDSQETQYFGPGTRLLVL.

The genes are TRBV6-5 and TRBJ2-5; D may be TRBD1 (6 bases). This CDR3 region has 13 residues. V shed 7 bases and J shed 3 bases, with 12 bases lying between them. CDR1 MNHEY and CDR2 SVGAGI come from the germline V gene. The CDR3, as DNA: TGTGCCAGCATCAAAAGACAGGAAGAGACCCAGTACTTC. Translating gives CASIKRQEETQYF.

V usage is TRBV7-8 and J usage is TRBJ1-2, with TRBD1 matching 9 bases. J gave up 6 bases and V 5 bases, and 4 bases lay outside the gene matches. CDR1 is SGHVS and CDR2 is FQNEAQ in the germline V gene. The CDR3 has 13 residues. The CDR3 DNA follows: TGTGCCAGCAGCCGGGACAGGGCGAATGGCTACACCTTC. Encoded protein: CASSRDRANGYTF.

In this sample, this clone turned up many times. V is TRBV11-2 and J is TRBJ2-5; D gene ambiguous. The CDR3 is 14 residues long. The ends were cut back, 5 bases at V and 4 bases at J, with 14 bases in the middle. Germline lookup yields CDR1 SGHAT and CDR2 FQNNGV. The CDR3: CASSHPHSGETQYF. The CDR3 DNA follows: TGTGCCAGCAGCCATCCCCACTCGGGAGAGACCCAGTACTTC.